This TCR beta chain was sequenced for a study of T cell changes during pregnancy in multiple sclerosis (dated by TCRdb to the late 2010s). The study in broad terms: In women with multiple sclerosis, the researchers looked at how the T cell repertoire shifted as pregnancy progressed.

To prepare the library, the immunoSEQ multiplex PCR assay was applied. TCRdb stores this immuneACCESS table with in-frame sequences only. Part of the clones is absent; in the studies checked, under half of the shortfall reflects unresolved V genes, and no reason is known for the rest. The sample records around 99,000 clones, over 80% of which are singletons. Over 2% of the sample rests with the top ten. CDR1 and CDR2, looked up from the germline V gene, are MDHEN and SYDVKM. Trimming at the junction amounts to 4 bases on V and 7 bases on J, and the germline ends lie 11 bases apart. The CDR3 runs 13 residues from the cysteine to the phenylalanine. The DNA shown is the 39-base CDR3, in frame from base 1. A note on this clone: No cognate antigen has been identified for it. There are no base qualities to consult, and no much larger clone falls within one base.

The chain couples TRBV28 to TRBJ1-5; TRBD1 is perhaps the D gene, given 6 matching bases. This clonotype was obtained from a female donor with multiple sclerosis, enrolled in a pregnancy study. This sample comprised peripheral blood, obtained in the first trimester of pregnancy. The nucleotide sequence is given as TGTGCCAGCAGTTACAGGGATGGGCAGCCCCAGCATTTT. The translation is CASSYRDGQPQHF.